This T cell receptor beta chain was recorded in a study of blood T cell repertoires in COVID-19. The protocol was immunoSEQ multiplex PCR, while the TCRdb copy is restricted to in-frame clones and leaves out a portion. The sample records 80,000 to 95,000 clones, around 86% being singletons. The trim removed 2 bases at V and 1 base at J, leaving 4 bases unmatched. The CDR3 extends over 14 amino acids. Germline lookup yields CDR1 GTSNPN and CDR2 SVGIG (reference sequence). This clonotype originated in an elderly man with acute or convalescent COVID-19. Sequences were obtained from peripheral blood. V usage is TRBV30 and J usage is TRBJ1-1; TRBD1 agrees at 7 bases. The CDR3 sequence is CAWSKGQPNTEAFF. Here the CDR3 DNA reads TGTGCCTGGAGTAAGGGACAGCCGAACACTGAAGCTTTCTTT.